Following are 5 T cell receptor beta chains from one sample sequenced in a study of T cell responses to AZD1222 COVID-19 vaccine. Libraries were prepared by immunoSEQ multiplex PCR; TCRdb keeps only in-frame clonotypes and omits some of them. This table has more than 150,000 clones, 90% to 95% appearing once. The sample here was peripheral blood, taken on day 0 of AZD1222 vaccination. Receptor source: an adult in good health.

This chain uses TRBV4-3 with TRBJ1-1; D is undetermined. Trimming shortened V by 8 bases and J by 2 bases, and 9 bases separated the two germline ends. The CDR3 has 12 residues. Germline V gene lookup returns CDR1 LGHNA and CDR2 YSLEER. The CDR3 spells CASGWVNTEAFF. The CDR3 nucleotides are TGCGCCAGCGGCTGGGTTAACACTGAAGCTTTCTTT.

This chain links TRBV6-5 with TRBJ2-7; D unclear. Germline V gene sequence: CDR1 MNHEY, CDR2 SVGAGI. V dropped 2 bases and J dropped 7 bases, with 12 bases sitting between them. The CDR3 contains 13 residues. The CDR3: CASSYDTLGEQYF. The CDR3 DNA follows: TGTGCCAGCAGTTACGACACCCTGGGGGAGCAGTACTTC.

This clone was seen once. The chain joins TRBV7-9 to TRBJ2-1; perhaps TRBD2 as D (6 bases). V lost 6 bases and J lost 3, with 9 bases in between. Germline V CDR1 and CDR2: SEHNR, FQNEAQ (reference sequence). The length of the CDR3 is 13 residues. The CDR3 loop is CASRLGGYNEQFF. The DNA for the CDR3 is TGTGCCAGCAGATTGGGGGGCTACAATGAGCAGTTCTTC.

The chain combines TRBV2 with TRBJ2-1; possibly TRBD1 for D (7 bases). Germline-derived CDR1 and CDR2 are SNHLY and FYNNEI. The CDR3 extends over 19 amino acids. Trimming took off 7 bases at V and 7 bases at J, with 32 bases between the two ends. Here the CDR3 DNA reads TGTGCCAGCACCTTATACCCCGAGGGGGCACCGCGGGGACGGAATGAGCAGTTCTTC. Its protein is CASTLYPEGAPRGRNEQFF.

The V gene is TRBV28, the J gene TRBJ2-1, with 8 bases that match TRBD2. Losses at the gene ends were 7 bases for V and 7 bases for J; bases not matched to a gene: 12. CDR1 is MDHEN, CDR2 SYDVKM, per germline. CDR3 length equals 15 residues. CDR3: CASTLTGTSRNEQFF. CDR3 coding DNA: TGTGCCAGCACACTAACCGGGACTAGTAGAAATGAGCAGTTCTTC.